These T cell receptor beta chains were read from a single sample in a study of response to subunit inactivated influenza vaccine. TCRdb independently ran MiXCR on the RT-PCR reads; one entry per CDR3 protein. Altogether 200,000 to 300,000 distinct CDR3 sequences are present, 9% to 15% being singletons, with the ten largest covering 7.8%. The starting material was non-naive T cells sorted from PBMCs, obtained roughly 2 weeks before vaccination. The receptors shown here come from a man aged 45-60 years who received an inactivated influenza vaccine. The CDR3 runs from the conserved cysteine through the conserved F or W. The D gene is left open where the match is weak. A clone size is listed for some rows: how often the clone was seen (once, few, many), or a class if it is expanded.

>TRBD1|TRBJ2-2|.|TRBV19
CASSKDYRGRVTGELFF
TGTGCCAGTAGTAAGGACTACAGGGGGCGCGTTACCGGGGAGCTGTTTTTT
>.|TRBJ1-6|few|TRBV12-3/TRBV12-4
CASSLGGRGNNSPLHF
TGTGCCAGCAGTTTAGGAGGCCGGGGCAATAATTCACCCCTCCACTTT
>TRBD2|TRBJ2-1|many|TRBV12-3/TRBV12-4
CASSSGTSGRARSYNEQFF
TGTGCCAGCAGTTCAGGGACTAGCGGGAGGGCCAGGTCCTACAATGAGCAGTTCTTC
>.|TRBJ2-7|.|TRBV12-3/TRBV12-4
CASTTPWSDPPYEQYF
TGTGCCAGCACCACTCCTTGGAGCGACCCCCCCTACGAGCAGTACTTC
>.|TRBJ1-2|.|TRBV5-5
CASSRNRDPYGYTF
TGTGCCAGCAGCCGTAACAGGGATCCCTATGGCTACACCTTC
>.|TRBJ2-1|many|TRBV7-8
CASRPTREMGDEQFF
TGTGCCAGCCGTCCCACTAGGGAAATGGGGGATGAGCAGTTCTTC
>TRBD1|TRBJ2-5|.|TRBV12-3/TRBV12-4
CASSLGTGVRGETQYF
TGTGCCAGCAGTTTAGGGACAGGGGTGCGGGGGGAGACCCAGTACTTC
>.|TRBJ1-1|few|TRBV3-1
CASSQDGQDEAFF
TGTGCCAGCAGCCAAGATGGGCAGGATGAAGCTTTCTTT
>.|TRBJ2-5|many|TRBV5-4
CASSPGDQETQYF
TGTGCCAGCAGCCCCGGTGACCAAGAGACCCAGTACTTC
>.|TRBJ2-7|.|TRBV9
CASSTSDSPLHEQYF
TGTGCCAGCAGCACCTCGGACTCCCCGTTACACGAGCAGTACTTC
>.|TRBJ1-2|few|TRBV2
CASSPQRDYGYTF
TGTGCCAGCAGTCCACAGAGAGACTATGGCTACACCTTC
>.|TRBJ2-2|few|TRBV11-2
CASSRQHTGELFF
TGTGCCAGCAGCCGTCAACACACCGGGGAGCTGTTTTTT
>TRBD2|TRBJ2-5|few|TRBV5-1
CASSHLWPRESQETQYF
TGCGCCAGCAGCCACCTCTGGCCGCGGGAGAGTCAAGAGACCCAGTACTTC
>TRBD2|TRBJ2-1|many|TRBV12-3/TRBV12-4
CASSLGSSGNNEQFF
TGTGCCAGCAGTTTAGGGTCTAGCGGGAACAATGAGCAGTTCTTC
>.|TRBJ2-7|.|TRBV3-1
CASSPENLREQYF
TGTGCCAGCAGCCCCGAGAATCTCCGCGAGCAGTACTTC
>.|TRBJ2-5|few|TRBV20-1
CSAMELREGQQETQYF
TGCAGTGCTATGGAACTCAGGGAGGGACAGCAAGAGACCCAGTACTTC
>TRBD1|TRBJ1-1|.|TRBV7-8
CASSRRDSNTEAFF
TGTGCCAGCAGCCGGCGGGACAGCAACACTGAAGCTTTCTTT
>.|TRBJ1-4|.|TRBV29-1
CSVGGGSAEKLFF
TGCAGCGTCGGGGGGGGATCTGCAGAAAAACTGTTTTTT
>.|TRBJ1-5|few|TRBV4-1
CASRTWSGGRQPQHF
TGCGCCAGCAGAACTTGGAGCGGGGGGCGTCAGCCCCAGCATTTT
>.|TRBJ2-2|many|TRBV5-1
CASSLFVDTGELFF
TGCGCCAGCAGCTTGTTCGTGGACACCGGGGAGCTGTTTTTT
>.|TRBJ1-5|.|TRBV4-2
CASSQGAAGEGSNQPQHF
TGTGCCAGCAGCCAAGGGGCCGCAGGGGAGGGTAGCAATCAGCCCCAGCATTTT
>.|TRBJ2-7|.|TRBV20-1
CSATFPGLGQYF
TGCAGTGCCACATTTCCGGGACTTGGGCAGTACTTC
>.|TRBJ1-6|.|TRBV7-2
CASSLSSNSPLHF
TGTGCCAGCAGCTTGTCCAGCAATTCACCCCTCCACTTT
>.|TRBJ1-6|.|TRBV9
CASSVGSQAYNSPLHF
TGTGCCAGCAGCGTAGGGAGCCAGGCCTATAATTCACCCCTCCACTTT
>.|TRBJ2-2|.|TRBV23-1
CASEGRGRDTGELFF
TGCGCCAGCGAAGGGAGGGGGCGTGACACCGGGGAGCTGTTTTTT
>TRBD2|TRBJ2-1|few|TRBV20-1
CSARDAGTTIYNEQFF
TGCAGTGCTAGAGATGCGGGGACTACCATTTACAATGAGCAGTTCTTC
>TRBD2|TRBJ2-1|few|TRBV7-6
CASSGGLASNNEQFF
TGTGCCAGCAGCGGGGGACTAGCGAGCAACAATGAGCAGTTCTTC
>TRBD2|TRBJ2-3|few|TRBV19
CASSSGGGDTQYF
TGTGCCAGTAGTAGCGGGGGAGGAGATACGCAGTATTTT
>.|TRBJ2-3|few|TRBV9
CASSVDGGSADTQYF
TGTGCCAGCAGCGTAGACGGAGGGAGCGCAGATACGCAGTATTTT
>.|TRBJ2-7|few|TRBV28
CASRPPGPPSAEQYF
TGTGCCAGCAGACCTCCGGGACCCCCTTCGGCCGAGCAGTACTTC
>.|TRBJ1-6|.|TRBV6-2/TRBV6-3
CATFDGINSPLHF
TGTGCCACCTTTGACGGAATTAATTCACCCCTCCACTTT
>.|TRBJ2-7|.|TRBV7-2
CASSLSRLAVRYEQYF
TGTGCCAGCAGCTTAAGCCGGCTAGCAGTACGCTACGAGCAGTACTTC
>.|TRBJ2-7|few|TRBV7-2
CASSLYGTIAHEQYF
TGTGCCAGCAGCTTATACGGGACCATCGCCCACGAGCAGTACTTC
>.|TRBJ2-3|.|TRBV11-3
CASSLGVGSSTDTQYF
TGTGCCAGCAGCTTAGGCGTGGGGTCTAGCACAGATACGCAGTATTTT
>TRBD1|TRBJ1-2|few|TRBV12-3/TRBV12-4
CASSLSGQGVYGYTF
TGTGCCAGCAGCCTCTCGGGACAGGGCGTCTATGGCTACACCTTC
>TRBD2|TRBJ2-3|few|TRBV15
CATSGGLAGGPGTDTQYF
TGTGCCACCAGCGGGGGACTAGCGGGGGGGCCGGGTACAGATACGCAGTATTTT
>.|TRBJ1-4|.|TRBV7-9
CASSPGSFGPEKLFF
TGTGCCAGCAGCCCCGGCTCATTCGGTCCTGAAAAACTGTTTTTT
>TRBD2|TRBJ2-7|many|TRBV7-8
CASSFARPGTSGGLSYEQYF
TGTGCCAGCAGCTTCGCAAGGCCCGGGACTAGCGGGGGGTTATCCTACGAGCAGTACTTC
>.|TRBJ2-7|few|TRBV5-6
CASSIDRAGGEQYF
TGTGCCAGCAGCATTGACAGGGCCGGGGGCGAGCAGTACTTC